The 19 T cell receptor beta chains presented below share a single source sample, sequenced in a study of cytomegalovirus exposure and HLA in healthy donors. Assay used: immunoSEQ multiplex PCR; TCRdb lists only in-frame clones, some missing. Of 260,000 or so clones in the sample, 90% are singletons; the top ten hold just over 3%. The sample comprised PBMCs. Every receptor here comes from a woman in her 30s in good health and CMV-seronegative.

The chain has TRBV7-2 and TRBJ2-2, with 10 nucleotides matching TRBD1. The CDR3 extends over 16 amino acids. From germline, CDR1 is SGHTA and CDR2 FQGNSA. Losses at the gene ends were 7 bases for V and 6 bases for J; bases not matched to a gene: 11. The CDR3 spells CASKTGTGVVAGELFF. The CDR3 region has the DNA TGTGCCAGCAAGACCGGGACAGGGGTAGTAGCCGGGGAGCTGTTTTTT.

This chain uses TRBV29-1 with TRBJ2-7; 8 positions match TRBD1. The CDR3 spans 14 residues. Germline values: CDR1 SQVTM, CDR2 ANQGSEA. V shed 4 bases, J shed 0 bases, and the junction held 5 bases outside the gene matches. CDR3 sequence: CSVAGGDNSYEQYF. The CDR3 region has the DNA TGCAGCGTTGCAGGGGGCGATAACTCCTACGAGCAGTACTTC.

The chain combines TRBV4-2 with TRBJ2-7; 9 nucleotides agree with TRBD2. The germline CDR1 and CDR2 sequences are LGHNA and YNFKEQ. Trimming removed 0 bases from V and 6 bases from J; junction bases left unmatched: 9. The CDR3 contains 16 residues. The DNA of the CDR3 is TGTGCCAGCAGCCAAGACGGTAGCGGGAGTATTGGCGAGCAGTACTTC. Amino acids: CASSQDGSGSIGEQYF.

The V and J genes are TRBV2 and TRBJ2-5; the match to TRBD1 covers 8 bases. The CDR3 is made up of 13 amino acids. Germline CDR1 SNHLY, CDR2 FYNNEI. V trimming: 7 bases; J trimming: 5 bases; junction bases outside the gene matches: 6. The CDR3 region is CASIHRGMETQYF. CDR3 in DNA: TGTGCCAGCATCCACAGGGGGATGGAGACCCAGTACTTC.

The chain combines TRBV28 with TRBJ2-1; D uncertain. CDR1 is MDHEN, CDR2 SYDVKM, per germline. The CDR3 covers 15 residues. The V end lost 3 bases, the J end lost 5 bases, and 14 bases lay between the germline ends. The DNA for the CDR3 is TGTGCCAGCAGTTTTCCACGCCCCAAAGACAATGAGCAGTTCTTC. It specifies CASSFPRPKDNEQFF.

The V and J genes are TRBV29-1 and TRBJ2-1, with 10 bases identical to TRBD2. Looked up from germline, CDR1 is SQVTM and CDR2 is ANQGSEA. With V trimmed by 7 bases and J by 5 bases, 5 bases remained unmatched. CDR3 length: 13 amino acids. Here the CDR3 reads CSALSGRHNEQFF. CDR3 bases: TGCAGCGCTCTTAGCGGGAGGCACAATGAGCAGTTCTTC.

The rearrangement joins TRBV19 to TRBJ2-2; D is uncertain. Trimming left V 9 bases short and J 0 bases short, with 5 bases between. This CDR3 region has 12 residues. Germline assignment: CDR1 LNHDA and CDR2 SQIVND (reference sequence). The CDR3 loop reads CASGPNTGELFF. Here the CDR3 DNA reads TGTGCCAGCGGCCCGAACACCGGGGAGCTGTTTTTT.

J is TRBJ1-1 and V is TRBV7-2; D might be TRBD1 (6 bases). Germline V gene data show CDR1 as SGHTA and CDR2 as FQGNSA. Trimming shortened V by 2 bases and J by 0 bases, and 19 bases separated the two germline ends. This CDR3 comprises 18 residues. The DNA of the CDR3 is TGTGCCAGCAGCTTACCTCTCCGGGGGGCCCAAATGAACACTGAAGCTTTCTTT. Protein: CASSLPLRGAQMNTEAFF. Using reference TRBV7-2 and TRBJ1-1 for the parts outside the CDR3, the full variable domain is GAGVSQSPSNKVTEKGKDVELRCDPISGHTALYWYRQSLGQGLEFLIYFQGNSAPDKSGLPSDRFSAERTGGSVSTLTIQRTQQEDSAVYLCASSLPLRGAQMNTEAFFGQGTRLTVV.

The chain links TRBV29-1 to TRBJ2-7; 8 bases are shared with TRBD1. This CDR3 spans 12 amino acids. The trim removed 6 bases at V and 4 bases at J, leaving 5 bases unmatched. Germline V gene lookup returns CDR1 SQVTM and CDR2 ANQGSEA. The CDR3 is CSVRDRIYEQYF. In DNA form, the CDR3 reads TGCAGCGTGCGGGACAGGATATACGAGCAGTACTTC.

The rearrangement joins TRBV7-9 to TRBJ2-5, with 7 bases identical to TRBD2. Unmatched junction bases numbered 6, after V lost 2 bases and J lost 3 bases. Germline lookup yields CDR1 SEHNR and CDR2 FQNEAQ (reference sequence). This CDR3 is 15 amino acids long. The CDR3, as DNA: TGTGCCAGCAGCTTACTTATAGCGGGTAAAGAGACCCAGTACTTC. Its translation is CASSLLIAGKETQYF.

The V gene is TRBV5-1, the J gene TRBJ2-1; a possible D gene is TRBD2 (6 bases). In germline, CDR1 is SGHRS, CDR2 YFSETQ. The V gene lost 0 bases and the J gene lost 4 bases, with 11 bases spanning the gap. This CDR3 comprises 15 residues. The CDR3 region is CASSLEGSGYNEQFF. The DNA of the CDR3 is TGCGCCAGCAGCTTGGAAGGTAGCGGTTACAATGAGCAGTTCTTC.

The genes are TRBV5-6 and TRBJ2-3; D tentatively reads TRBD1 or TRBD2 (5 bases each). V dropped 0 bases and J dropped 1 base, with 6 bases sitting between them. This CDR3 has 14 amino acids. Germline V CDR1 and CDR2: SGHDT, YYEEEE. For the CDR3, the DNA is TGTGCCAGCAGCTTGGGGGACGGCACAGATACGCAGTATTTT. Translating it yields CASSLGDGTDTQYF.

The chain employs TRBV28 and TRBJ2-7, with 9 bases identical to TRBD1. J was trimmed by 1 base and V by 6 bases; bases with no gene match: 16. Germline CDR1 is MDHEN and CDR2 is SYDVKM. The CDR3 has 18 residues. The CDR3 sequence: CASRVRRDRVVASYEQYF. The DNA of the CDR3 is TGTGCCAGCAGGGTACGGCGGGACAGGGTGGTAGCTTCCTACGAGCAGTACTTC.

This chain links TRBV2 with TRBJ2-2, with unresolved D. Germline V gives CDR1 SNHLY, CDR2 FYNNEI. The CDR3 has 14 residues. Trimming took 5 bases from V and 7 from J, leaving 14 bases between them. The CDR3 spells CASSMPPSGGELFF. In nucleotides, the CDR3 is TGTGCCAGCAGTATGCCGCCATCGGGCGGGGAGCTGTTTTTT. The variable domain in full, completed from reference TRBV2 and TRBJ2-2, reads EPEVTQTPSHQVTQMGQEVILRCVPISNHLYFYWYRQILGQKVEFLVSFYNNEISEKSEIFDDQFSVERPDGSNFTLKIRSTKLEDSAMYFCASSMPPSGGELFFGEGSRLTVL.

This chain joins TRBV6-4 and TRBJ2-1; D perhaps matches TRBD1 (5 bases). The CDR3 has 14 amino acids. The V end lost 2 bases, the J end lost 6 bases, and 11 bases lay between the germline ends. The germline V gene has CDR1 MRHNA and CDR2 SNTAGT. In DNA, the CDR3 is TGTGCCAGCAGTGACAGGGGCCGAGGCAATGAGCAGTTCTTC. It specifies CASSDRGRGNEQFF.

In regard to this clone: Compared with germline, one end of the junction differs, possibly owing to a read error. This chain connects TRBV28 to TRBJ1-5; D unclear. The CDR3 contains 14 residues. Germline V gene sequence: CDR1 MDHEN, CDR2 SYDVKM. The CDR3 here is CASSSPGGYHPQHF. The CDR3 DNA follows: TGTGCCAGCAGTTCCCCAGGAGGGTATCATCCCCAGCATTTT.

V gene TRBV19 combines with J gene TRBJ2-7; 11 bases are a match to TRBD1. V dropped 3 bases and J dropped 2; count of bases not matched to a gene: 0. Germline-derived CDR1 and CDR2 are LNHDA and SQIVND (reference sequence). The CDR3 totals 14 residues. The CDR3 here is CASSMGQGAYEQYF. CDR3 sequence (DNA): TGTGCCAGTAGTATGGGACAGGGGGCCTACGAGCAGTACTTC.

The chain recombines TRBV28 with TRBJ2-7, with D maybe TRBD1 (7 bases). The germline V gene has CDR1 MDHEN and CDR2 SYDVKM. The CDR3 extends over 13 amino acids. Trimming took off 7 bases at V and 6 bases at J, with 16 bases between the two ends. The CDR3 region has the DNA TGTGCCAGCAAACCGCCAGGGGGGCTCGAGCAGTACTTC. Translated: CASKPPGGLEQYF.

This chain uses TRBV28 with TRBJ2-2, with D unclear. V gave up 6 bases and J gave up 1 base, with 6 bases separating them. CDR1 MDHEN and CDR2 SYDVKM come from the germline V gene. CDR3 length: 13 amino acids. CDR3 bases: TGTGCCAGCAGGATTGAGAACACCGGGGAGCTGTTTTTT. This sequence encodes CASRIENTGELFF.